Listed below are T cell receptor beta chains from one sample, sequenced in a study of OX40 agonist ivuxolimab in advanced cancers. Method: immunoSEQ multiplex PCR; TCRdb's copy keeps in-frame clones and lacks some. The sample yields around 64,000 clones, around 85% seen once. Sequences were derived from CD4+ or CD8+ T cells sorted from blood, sampled in a trial of the OX40 agonist ivuxolimab. All receptors derive from an adult with an advanced solid tumor such as melanoma, head and neck, liver or kidney cancer. Each CDR3 is given with its conserved first and last residue. A D gene is named only where the DNA matches it firmly. Only part of the rows carry a size: once, few, many, or a class if the clone is expanded.

>.|TRBV29-1|.|TRBJ2-7
TGCAGCGTTGGATCAGACAGGCTTAGCTCCTACGAGCAGTACTTC
CSVGSDRLSSYEQYF
>.|TRBV19|.|TRBJ1-2
TGTGCCAGTAGTGCTTTTTCCGGGCCAGTTAACGGCTACACCTTC
CASSAFSGPVNGYTF
>TRBD1|TRBV5-1|.|TRBJ2-7
TGCGCCAGCAGCAAAGGACAGGCCTACGAGCAGTACTTC
CASSKGQAYEQYF
>.|TRBV6-1|.|TRBJ2-3
TGTGCCAGCAAAAAGACCTCAGATACGCAGTATTTT
CASKKTSDTQYF
>TRBD2|TRBV13|once|TRBJ2-7
TGTGCCAGCAGCACCTCCGCAGCGGGGTCCTACGAGCAGTACTTC
CASSTSAAGSYEQYF
>.|TRBV5-4|.|TRBJ2-3
TGTGCCAGCAGCTTGGCGTCGACAGATACGCAGTATTTT
CASSLASTDTQYF
>.|TRBV15|few|TRBJ1-1
TGTGCCACCAGCAGAACATTGAACACTGAAGCTTTCTTT
CATSRTLNTEAFF
>.|TRBV5-1|.|TRBJ2-7
TGCGCCAGCAGCTTCGCTAGTTCCTACGAGCAGTACTTC
CASSFASSYEQYF
>TRBD2|TRBV30|few|TRBJ2-7
TGTGCCTGGAGTGGAGGGGCTAGCGGGGATTACGAGCAGTACTTC
CAWSGGASGDYEQYF
>.|TRBV20-1|.|TRBJ2-3
TGCAGTGCTAATAGGCAGGATACGCAGTATTTT
CSANRQDTQYF
>.|TRBV6-1|.|TRBJ1-2
TGTGCCAGCAGTGGAGTTAAGGGGCGAGCTAACTATGGCTACACCTTC
CASSGVKGRANYGYTF
>.|TRBV6-1|.|TRBJ1-5
TGTGCCAGCAGCACCGGGTCGGGAAGTCAGCATTTT
CASSTGSGSQHF
>TRBD2|TRBV14|.|TRBJ2-3
TGTGCCAGCAGCCAAGGGCCTAGCGGTAGCACAGATACGCAGTATTTT
CASSQGPSGSTDTQYF
>.|TRBV11-3|.|TRBJ2-1
TGTGCCAGCAGCTTTAAGGACCCCGATGAGCAGTTCTTC
CASSFKDPDEQFF
>.|TRBV5-1|.|TRBJ2-7
TGCGCCAGCAGTGATGGACGGGCCTACGAGCAGTACTTC
CASSDGRAYEQYF
>TRBD2|TRBV6-6|.|TRBJ2-5
TGTGCCAGCACCGGGAGGGGGGAGACCCAGTACTTC
CASTGRGETQYF
>.|TRBV7-9|few|TRBJ2-5
TGTGCCAGCAGCCCCGGTACGGGGGCAGAGACCCAGTACTTC
CASSPGTGAETQYF
>.|TRBV19|.|TRBJ1-4
TGTGCCAGTAGTACCCTTGGACAGAATAATGAAAAACTGTTTTTT
CASSTLGQNNEKLFF
>.|TRBV6-5|.|TRBJ1-2
TGTGCCAGCACCCTCAGACAGTTCCCGAACTATGGCTACACCTTC
CASTLRQFPNYGYTF
>.|TRBV14|.|TRBJ2-3
TGTGCCAGCAGCCAAGGAAGTGGGCTAGGGGCAGATACGCAGTATTTT
CASSQGSGLGADTQYF
>.|TRBV28|.|TRBJ2-7
.
CASSFGAGGTNEQYF
>.|TRBV7-9|.|TRBJ2-5
TGTGCCAGCAGCTTTTGGGCGACGATGGAGACCCAGTACTTC
CASSFWATMETQYF
>.|TRBV28|.|TRBJ2-1
TGTGCCAGCAGTTTAGAGGGCGCCAAGCAGTTCTTC
CASSLEGAKQFF
>.|TRBV13|.|TRBJ1-3
TGTGCCAGCAGCTTCGGCAACACGGAAAACACCATATATTTT
CASSFGNTENTIYF
>.|TRBV11-2|.|TRBJ1-1
TGTGCCAGCAGACCAGGCAGGGAGAACACTGAAGCTTTCTTT
CASRPGRENTEAFF
>TRBD1|TRBV30|.|TRBJ1-3
TGTGCCTGGAAAGCCACCCGGGACAGAAGCATATATTTT
CAWKATRDRSIYF
>.|TRBV7-3|.|TRBJ2-3
TGTGCCAGCAGTTCACGCCCCGGAGTTGATACGCAGTATTTT
CASSSRPGVDTQYF
>TRBD2|TRBV27|.|TRBJ2-1
TGTGCCAGCAGGAGACTAGCGGGAGCCTTCAATGAGCAGTTCTTC
CASRRLAGAFNEQFF
>.|TRBV7-6|.|TRBJ2-7
TGTGCCAGCAGCGTCTCCTACGAGCAGTACTTC
CASSVSYEQYF
>.|TRBV10-1|.|TRBJ2-2
TGCGCCAGCAGTGAGCAGACCGGGGAGCTGTTTTTT
CASSEQTGELFF
>.|TRBV19|.|TRBJ2-7
TGTGCCAGTAGTATATCCTTTTCTGCAACCTACGAGCAGTACTTC
CASSISFSATYEQYF
>TRBD2|TRBV19|.|TRBJ2-3
TGTGCCAGTAGGAGCCGCGGGGGGACATCCACAGATACGCAGTATTTT
CASRSRGGTSTDTQYF
>.|TRBV6-6|.|TRBJ2-7
TGTGCCAGCACCAAGGACAGTACTCTCTCCGGATACGAGCAGTACTTC
CASTKDSTLSGYEQYF
>TRBD2|TRBV2|few|TRBJ2-5
TGTGCCAGCAGTTCGACTAGCGGGGGCGGGGCCCAGTACTTC
CASSSTSGGGAQYF
>TRBD1|TRBV19|few|TRBJ1-1
TGTGCCAGTAGTCGGGGGACAGCGAACACTGAAGCTTTCTTT
CASSRGTANTEAFF
>.|TRBV5-4|.|TRBJ2-7
TGTGCCAGCCAGTCGGGGGCCCGTGGCGAGCAGTACTTC
CASQSGARGEQYF
>TRBD1|TRBV11-1|.|TRBJ2-7
TGTGCCAGCAGTGGACAGGTCTACGAGCAGTACTTC
CASSGQVYEQYF
>.|TRBV7-2|.|TRBJ2-1
TGTGCCAGCAGCTTAGCGCGGGGTCCCATCAATGAGCAGTTCTTC
CASSLARGPINEQFF
>TRBD2|TRBV5-8|.|TRBJ2-3
TGTGCCAGCAGCTTGGGGACTAGCGGGACTAGCACAGATACGCAGTATTTT
CASSLGTSGTSTDTQYF
>.|TRBV18|.|TRBJ2-5
TGTGCCAGCTCACCACCGTCTAGATACGAGACCCAGTACTTC
CASSPPSRYETQYF